This TCR beta chain was profiled in a study of blood T cell repertoires in COVID-19. CDR3 size: 15 residues. CDR1 is SGHVS, CDR2 FNYEAQ, per germline. V dropped 1 base and J dropped 4 bases, with 13 bases sitting between them. TCRdb keeps only in-frame clones here, not all; method: immunoSEQ multiplex PCR. The sample yields approximately 380,000 clones, more than 75% seen once. The chain employs TRBV7-6 and TRBJ1-1, with D possibly TRBD1 on 6 matching bases. This clonotype was sampled from a woman younger than 35 who had recovered from COVID-19. The specimen sequenced was PBMCs or T cells enriched from blood (not recorded which). The CDR3 DNA reads as TGTGCCAGCAGCTTAGATGGGGGCCCGGGCACTGAAGCTTTCTTT. Translation gives CASSLDGGPGTEAFF. The variable domain in full, with the rest retrieved from reference TRBV7-6 and TRBJ1-1, is GAGVSQSPRYKVTKRGQDVALRCDPISGHVSLYWYRQALGQGPEFLTYFNYEAQQDKSGLPNDRFSAERPEGSISTLTIQRTEQRDSAMYRCASSLDGGPGTEAFFGQGTRLTVV.